The rows below give T cell receptor beta chains drawn from one sample of a study of radiotherapy plus CTLA-4 blockade in lung cancer. Clones were read by immunoSEQ multiplex PCR, and TCRdb kept only the in-frame ones, dropping some. The sample yields about 98,000 clones, 75% to 90% seen once. This sample comprised peripheral blood, obtained from a patient treated with radiotherapy plus ipilimumab. These receptors were taken from a human donor with non-small cell lung cancer who had a partial response to radiotherapy plus ipilimumab. The CDR3 runs from the conserved cysteine through the conserved F or W. D genes are given only for firm matches. The size of a clone is reported for some rows only, either as once, few or many, or as a class for expanded clones.

few,TRBJ2-2,TRBD1,TRBV28,CASRPGGQVDTGELFF,TGTGCCAGTAGACCCGGGGGACAGGTAGATACCGGGGAGCTGTTTTTT
.,TRBJ2-7,.,TRBV6-1,CASSGVQGWEQYF,TGTGCCTCCTCGGGAGTCCAGGGCTGGGAGCAGTACTTC
.,TRBJ2-7,.,TRBV6-4,CASSEYTSGYEQYF,TGTGCCAGCAGTGAGTATACATCAGGGTACGAGCAGTACTTC
.,TRBJ2-2,TRBD1,TRBV7-3,CASRPGTGYTGELFF,TGTGCCAGCAGACCCGGGACAGGGTACACCGGGGAGCTGTTTTTT
.,TRBJ2-1,.,TRBV19,CASSIQGNYNEQFF,TGTGCCAGTAGTATACAGGGTAATTACAATGAGCAGTTCTTC
.,TRBJ2-2,TRBD2,TRBV28,CASKLAGENTGELFF,TGTGCCAGCAAACTAGCGGGAGAGAACACCGGGGAGCTGTTTTTT
.,TRBJ1-4,TRBD1,TRBV28,CASSFQGAANEKLFF,TGTGCCAGCAGTTTTCAGGGGGCGGCTAATGAAAAACTGTTTTTT
few,TRBJ1-2,.,TRBV30,CAWSVGSGSYTF,TGTGCCTGGAGTGTGGGGAGCGGGAGCTACACCTTC
few,TRBJ1-5,.,TRBV6-1,CASSGQFNQPQHF,TGTGCCAGCAGTGGACAGTTCAATCAGCCCCAGCATTTT
few,TRBJ2-7,.,TRBV5-1,CASRKADSYEQYF,TGCGCCAGCAGGAAGGCGGACTCCTACGAGCAGTACTTC
.,TRBJ2-2,.,TRBV11-2,CASSLALTGELFF,TGTGCCAGCAGCTTAGCCCTAACCGGGGAGCTGTTTTTT
.,TRBJ1-1,TRBD1,TRBV7-9,CASDTGDTEAFF,TGTGCCAGCGACACAGGGGATACTGAAGCTTTCTTT
few,TRBJ2-5,.,TRBV5-5,CASSFSDQETQYF,TGTGCCAGCAGCTTCTCCGACCAAGAGACCCAGTACTTC
.,TRBJ1-1,.,TRBV28,CASSFSAGTEAFF,TGTGCCAGCAGTTTTAGCGCGGGGACTGAAGCTTTCTTT
once,TRBJ2-1,TRBD2,TRBV5-4,CASSPSGPSSYNEQFF,TGTGCCAGCAGCCCTAGCGGGCCGAGCTCCTACAATGAGCAGTTCTTC
.,TRBJ1-1,TRBD1,TRBV9,CASSSYRGQLTEAFF,TGTGCCAGCAGCTCTTACAGGGGGCAGCTGACTGAAGCTTTCTTT
few,TRBJ2-7,TRBD1,TRBV28,CASSTSGGNEQYF,TGTGCCAGCAGTACCTCAGGGGGCAACGAGCAGTACTTC